The entry below describes one TCR beta chain. What it recognizes is unknown. These data originate in a study of cytomegalovirus exposure and HLA in healthy donors. V gave up 2 bases and J gave up 3 bases, with 10 bases separating them. The germline CDR1 and CDR2 sequences are MDHEN and SYDVKM. The CDR3 is made up of 15 amino acids. Study-level findings and limits: Several V segments, TRBV6-2 and TRBV6-3 among them, could not be told apart and were dropped.

13 Jbeta primers and 60 Vbeta primers were used for the PCR. Sequencing used immunoSEQ multiplex PCR; TCRdb keeps in-frame clones, though not all of them. Its listing shows 65,000 to 85,000 clones. The specimen sequenced was PBMCs. The source of this sequence is a woman aged 60 to 75 in good health and CMV-seronegative. The J gene is TRBJ2-2, the V gene TRBV28; possibly TRBD2 for D (7 bases). This chain's CDR3 is CASSLGGADTGELFF. The CDR3 DNA reads as TGTGCCAGCAGTTTAGGGGGGGCTGACACCGGGGAGCTGTTTTTT. The full variable domain, with the rest looked up from reference TRBV28 and TRBJ2-2, is DVKVTQSSRYLVKRTGEKVFLECVQDMDHENMFWYRQDPGLGLRLIYFSYDVKMKEKGDIPEGYSVSREKKERFSLILESASTNQTSMYLCASSLGGADTGELFFGEGSRLTVL.